This TCR beta chain originates from a study of blood T cell repertoires in COVID-19. Overall study context: The study drew acute and convalescent COVID-19 samples from the United States, Italy and Spain. The cDNA or gDNA used as material had been derived from T cells, B-cell-depleted T cells, or PBMCs.

Germline CDR1 LNHDA, CDR2 SQIVND (reference sequence). After removal of 6 bases from V and 9 bases from J, the junction contained 9 bases not matched to a gene. This CDR3 region has 14 residues. In the original analysis: Quantification of nucleated cells was approximated via reference gene primer amplification. Generated by immunoSEQ multiplex PCR, the TCRdb table keeps only in-frame clones and is missing some. V, J and clone size derive from that table, while D and trimming were established from the DNA sequence. The data hold hundreds of thousands of clones, with 86% observed a single time. Specimen: peripheral blood. V usage is TRBV19 and J usage is TRBJ2-5; 11 nucleotides align to TRBD2. The sequence derives from a woman aged 30 to 39 with active or convalescent COVID-19. The CDR3 sequence: CASSLLAGESAQYF. The CDR3 bases are TGTGCCAGTAGCCTACTAGCGGGAGAGTCCGCCCAGTACTTC.